The clone carrying this T cell receptor beta chain was recorded once. What it binds is unknown. The entry originates in a study of cytomegalovirus exposure and HLA in healthy donors. PCR primers comprised 60 Vbeta and 13 Jbeta primers. Using immunoSEQ multiplex PCR, the repertoire was profiled, and TCRdb retains in-frame clones only, with some absent. The table has 150,000 to 200,000 clones, 70% to 90% seen once; the top ten hold 9.3%. J gave up 3 bases and V 8 bases, and 9 bases lay outside the gene matches. Germline lookup yields CDR1 SNHLY and CDR2 FYNNEI. The CDR3 has 14 residues. Study conclusions and caveats: V- and J-gene trimming of TCR beta was linked (in a later analysis) to a missense DCLRE1C variant.

The material sequenced was PBMCs. The chain recombines TRBV2 with TRBJ2-7; 8 nucleotides line up with TRBD2. This clonotype was sampled from a young man in good health and CMV-seropositive. Written as DNA, the CDR3 is TGTGCCAGCTGCGCGGGGGGACTAAACTACGAGCAGTACTTC. It specifies CASCAGGLNYEQYF.